This T cell receptor beta chain appears in the sequencing data of a study of T cells in localized non-small cell lung cancer. Points from the study as a whole: Analysis by sequencing included only one tumor region, so heterogeneity remains possible. In adjacent lung, a median around 50 of the top 100 tumor clones were found. A higher density of T cells in blood coincided with extended overall survival. Adjacent uninvolved lung tissue had the highest T cell clonality, exceeding tumor.

Assay: immunoSEQ multiplex PCR; the TCRdb copy retains only in-frame clones and omits some. The sample yields about 20,000 clones, about 90% seen once. The CDR3 spans 14 residues. V was clipped by 7 bases and J by 5 bases, with 15 bases between them. Germline CDR1 and CDR2: MNHNY and SVGAGI (reference sequence). Of note for this clone: Antigen: not known.

The TCR sequence derives from a man between 40 and 70 years old with stage II squamous cell lung carcinoma. The chain recombines TRBV6-6 with TRBJ1-5; D unresolved. The sequences come from PBMCs, collected before any cancer treatment. Here the CDR3 reads CASNYQLGDQPQHF. As DNA, the CDR3 is TGTGCCAGCAACTACCAACTCGGGGATCAGCCCCAGCATTTT.